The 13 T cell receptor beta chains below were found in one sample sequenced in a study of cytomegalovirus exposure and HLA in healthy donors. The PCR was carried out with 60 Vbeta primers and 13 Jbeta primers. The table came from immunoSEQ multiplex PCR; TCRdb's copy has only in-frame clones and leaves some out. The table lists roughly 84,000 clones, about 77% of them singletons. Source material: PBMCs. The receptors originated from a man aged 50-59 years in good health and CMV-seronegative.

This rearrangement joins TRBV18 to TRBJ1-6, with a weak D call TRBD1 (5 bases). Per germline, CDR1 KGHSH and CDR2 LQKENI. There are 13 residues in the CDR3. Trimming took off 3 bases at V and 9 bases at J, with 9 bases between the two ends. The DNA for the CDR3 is TGTGCCAGCTCACCGGACACTTCTTCACCCCTCCACTTT. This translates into CASSPDTSSPLHF.

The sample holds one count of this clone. DNA for the CDR3: TGTGCCAGCAGTTTGCAAGTGACTAGCGAGGCGGAGACCCAGTACTTC. It translates to CASSLQVTSEAETQYF. J is TRBJ2-5 and V is TRBV28, with 8 bases that match TRBD2. This CDR3 region has 16 residues. J was trimmed by 5 bases and V by 3 bases; bases with no gene match: 11. Germline values: CDR1 MDHEN, CDR2 SYDVKM.

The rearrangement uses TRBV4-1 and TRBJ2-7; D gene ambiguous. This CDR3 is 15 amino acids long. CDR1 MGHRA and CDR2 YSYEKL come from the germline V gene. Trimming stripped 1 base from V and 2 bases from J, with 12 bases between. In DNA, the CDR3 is TGCGCCAGCAGCCAAGGGGTACAGAATACCTACGAGCAGTACTTC. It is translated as CASSQGVQNTYEQYF.

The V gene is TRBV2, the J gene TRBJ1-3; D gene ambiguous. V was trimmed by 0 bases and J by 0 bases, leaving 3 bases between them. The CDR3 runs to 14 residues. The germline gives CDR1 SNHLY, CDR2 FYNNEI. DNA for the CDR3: TGTGCCAGCAGTGAAGCTAGCTCTGGAAACACCATATATTTT. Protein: CASSEASSGNTIYF.

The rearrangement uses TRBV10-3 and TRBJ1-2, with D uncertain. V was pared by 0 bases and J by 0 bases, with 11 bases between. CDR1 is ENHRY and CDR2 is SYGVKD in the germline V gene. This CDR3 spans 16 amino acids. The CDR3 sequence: CAISESMEAANYGYTF. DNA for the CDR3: TGTGCCATCAGTGAGTCGATGGAGGCTGCTAACTATGGCTACACCTTC.

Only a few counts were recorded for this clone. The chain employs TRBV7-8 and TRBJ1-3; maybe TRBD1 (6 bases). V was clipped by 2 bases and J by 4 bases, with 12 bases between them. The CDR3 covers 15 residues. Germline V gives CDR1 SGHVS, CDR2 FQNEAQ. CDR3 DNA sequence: TGTGCCAGCAGCTTAACAACAGGGAAAGGAAACACCATATATTTT. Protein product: CASSLTTGKGNTIYF.

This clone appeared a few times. CDR3 DNA: TGCAGCGTTGAATCCACGACTAGCGGGGGATACTACAATGAGCAGTTCTTC. This encodes CSVESTTSGGYYNEQFF. The genes are TRBV29-1 and TRBJ2-1; TRBD2 matches at 12 bases. CDR3 size: 17 residues. Germline CDR1 and CDR2: SQVTM and ANQGSEA. V shed 2 bases, J shed 3 bases, and the junction held 8 bases outside the gene matches.

CDR3 sequence (DNA): TGTGCCAGCTCACTGTTAAAGGGGTTGAACACTGAAGCTTTCTTT. It yields the protein CASSLLKGLNTEAFF. The gene calls are TRBV18 and TRBJ1-1; TRBD1 might be the D (5 bases). Germline-derived CDR1 and CDR2 are KGHSH and LQKENI. Trimming removed 4 bases from V and 0 bases from J, with 12 bases in between. This CDR3 comprises 15 residues.

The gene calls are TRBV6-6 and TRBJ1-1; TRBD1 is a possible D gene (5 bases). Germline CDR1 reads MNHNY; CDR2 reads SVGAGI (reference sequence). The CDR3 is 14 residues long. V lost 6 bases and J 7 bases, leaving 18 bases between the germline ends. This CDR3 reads CASSPPGGEVEAFF. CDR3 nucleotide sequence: TGTGCCAGCAGCCCGCCGGGGGGAGAGGTTGAAGCTTTCTTT.

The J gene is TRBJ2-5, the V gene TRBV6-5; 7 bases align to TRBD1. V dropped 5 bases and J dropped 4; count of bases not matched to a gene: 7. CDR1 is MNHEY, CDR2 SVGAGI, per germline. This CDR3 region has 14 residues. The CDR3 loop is CASSEDRGRETQYF. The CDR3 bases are TGTGCCAGCAGTGAAGATAGGGGGCGAGAGACCCAGTACTTC.

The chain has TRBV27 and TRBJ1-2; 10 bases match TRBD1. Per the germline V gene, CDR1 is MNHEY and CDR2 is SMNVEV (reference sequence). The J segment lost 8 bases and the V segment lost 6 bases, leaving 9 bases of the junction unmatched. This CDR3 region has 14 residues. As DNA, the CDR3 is TGTGCCAGCAGGATGGGGACAGGGGAGATGGGCTACACCTTC. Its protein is CASRMGTGEMGYTF.

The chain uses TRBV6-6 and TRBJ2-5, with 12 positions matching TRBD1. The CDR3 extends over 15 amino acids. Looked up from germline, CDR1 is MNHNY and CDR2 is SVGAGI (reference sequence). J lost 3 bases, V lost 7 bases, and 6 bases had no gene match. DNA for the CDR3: TGTGCCAGCATTCCGGGACAGGGGGCGAAAGAGACCCAGTACTTC. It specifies CASIPGQGAKETQYF.

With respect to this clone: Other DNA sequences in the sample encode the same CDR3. The CDR3 sequence is CASSVDRGAGEQYF. The CDR3 DNA reads as TGCGCCAGCAGTGTGGACCGGGGGGCGGGCGAGCAGTACTTC. The chain employs TRBV10-1 and TRBJ2-7; a possible D gene is TRBD2 (7 bases). CDR3 length: 14 residues. The germline gives CDR1 WNHNN, CDR2 SYGVQD (reference sequence). V shed 4 bases and J shed 6 bases, with 16 bases lying between them.